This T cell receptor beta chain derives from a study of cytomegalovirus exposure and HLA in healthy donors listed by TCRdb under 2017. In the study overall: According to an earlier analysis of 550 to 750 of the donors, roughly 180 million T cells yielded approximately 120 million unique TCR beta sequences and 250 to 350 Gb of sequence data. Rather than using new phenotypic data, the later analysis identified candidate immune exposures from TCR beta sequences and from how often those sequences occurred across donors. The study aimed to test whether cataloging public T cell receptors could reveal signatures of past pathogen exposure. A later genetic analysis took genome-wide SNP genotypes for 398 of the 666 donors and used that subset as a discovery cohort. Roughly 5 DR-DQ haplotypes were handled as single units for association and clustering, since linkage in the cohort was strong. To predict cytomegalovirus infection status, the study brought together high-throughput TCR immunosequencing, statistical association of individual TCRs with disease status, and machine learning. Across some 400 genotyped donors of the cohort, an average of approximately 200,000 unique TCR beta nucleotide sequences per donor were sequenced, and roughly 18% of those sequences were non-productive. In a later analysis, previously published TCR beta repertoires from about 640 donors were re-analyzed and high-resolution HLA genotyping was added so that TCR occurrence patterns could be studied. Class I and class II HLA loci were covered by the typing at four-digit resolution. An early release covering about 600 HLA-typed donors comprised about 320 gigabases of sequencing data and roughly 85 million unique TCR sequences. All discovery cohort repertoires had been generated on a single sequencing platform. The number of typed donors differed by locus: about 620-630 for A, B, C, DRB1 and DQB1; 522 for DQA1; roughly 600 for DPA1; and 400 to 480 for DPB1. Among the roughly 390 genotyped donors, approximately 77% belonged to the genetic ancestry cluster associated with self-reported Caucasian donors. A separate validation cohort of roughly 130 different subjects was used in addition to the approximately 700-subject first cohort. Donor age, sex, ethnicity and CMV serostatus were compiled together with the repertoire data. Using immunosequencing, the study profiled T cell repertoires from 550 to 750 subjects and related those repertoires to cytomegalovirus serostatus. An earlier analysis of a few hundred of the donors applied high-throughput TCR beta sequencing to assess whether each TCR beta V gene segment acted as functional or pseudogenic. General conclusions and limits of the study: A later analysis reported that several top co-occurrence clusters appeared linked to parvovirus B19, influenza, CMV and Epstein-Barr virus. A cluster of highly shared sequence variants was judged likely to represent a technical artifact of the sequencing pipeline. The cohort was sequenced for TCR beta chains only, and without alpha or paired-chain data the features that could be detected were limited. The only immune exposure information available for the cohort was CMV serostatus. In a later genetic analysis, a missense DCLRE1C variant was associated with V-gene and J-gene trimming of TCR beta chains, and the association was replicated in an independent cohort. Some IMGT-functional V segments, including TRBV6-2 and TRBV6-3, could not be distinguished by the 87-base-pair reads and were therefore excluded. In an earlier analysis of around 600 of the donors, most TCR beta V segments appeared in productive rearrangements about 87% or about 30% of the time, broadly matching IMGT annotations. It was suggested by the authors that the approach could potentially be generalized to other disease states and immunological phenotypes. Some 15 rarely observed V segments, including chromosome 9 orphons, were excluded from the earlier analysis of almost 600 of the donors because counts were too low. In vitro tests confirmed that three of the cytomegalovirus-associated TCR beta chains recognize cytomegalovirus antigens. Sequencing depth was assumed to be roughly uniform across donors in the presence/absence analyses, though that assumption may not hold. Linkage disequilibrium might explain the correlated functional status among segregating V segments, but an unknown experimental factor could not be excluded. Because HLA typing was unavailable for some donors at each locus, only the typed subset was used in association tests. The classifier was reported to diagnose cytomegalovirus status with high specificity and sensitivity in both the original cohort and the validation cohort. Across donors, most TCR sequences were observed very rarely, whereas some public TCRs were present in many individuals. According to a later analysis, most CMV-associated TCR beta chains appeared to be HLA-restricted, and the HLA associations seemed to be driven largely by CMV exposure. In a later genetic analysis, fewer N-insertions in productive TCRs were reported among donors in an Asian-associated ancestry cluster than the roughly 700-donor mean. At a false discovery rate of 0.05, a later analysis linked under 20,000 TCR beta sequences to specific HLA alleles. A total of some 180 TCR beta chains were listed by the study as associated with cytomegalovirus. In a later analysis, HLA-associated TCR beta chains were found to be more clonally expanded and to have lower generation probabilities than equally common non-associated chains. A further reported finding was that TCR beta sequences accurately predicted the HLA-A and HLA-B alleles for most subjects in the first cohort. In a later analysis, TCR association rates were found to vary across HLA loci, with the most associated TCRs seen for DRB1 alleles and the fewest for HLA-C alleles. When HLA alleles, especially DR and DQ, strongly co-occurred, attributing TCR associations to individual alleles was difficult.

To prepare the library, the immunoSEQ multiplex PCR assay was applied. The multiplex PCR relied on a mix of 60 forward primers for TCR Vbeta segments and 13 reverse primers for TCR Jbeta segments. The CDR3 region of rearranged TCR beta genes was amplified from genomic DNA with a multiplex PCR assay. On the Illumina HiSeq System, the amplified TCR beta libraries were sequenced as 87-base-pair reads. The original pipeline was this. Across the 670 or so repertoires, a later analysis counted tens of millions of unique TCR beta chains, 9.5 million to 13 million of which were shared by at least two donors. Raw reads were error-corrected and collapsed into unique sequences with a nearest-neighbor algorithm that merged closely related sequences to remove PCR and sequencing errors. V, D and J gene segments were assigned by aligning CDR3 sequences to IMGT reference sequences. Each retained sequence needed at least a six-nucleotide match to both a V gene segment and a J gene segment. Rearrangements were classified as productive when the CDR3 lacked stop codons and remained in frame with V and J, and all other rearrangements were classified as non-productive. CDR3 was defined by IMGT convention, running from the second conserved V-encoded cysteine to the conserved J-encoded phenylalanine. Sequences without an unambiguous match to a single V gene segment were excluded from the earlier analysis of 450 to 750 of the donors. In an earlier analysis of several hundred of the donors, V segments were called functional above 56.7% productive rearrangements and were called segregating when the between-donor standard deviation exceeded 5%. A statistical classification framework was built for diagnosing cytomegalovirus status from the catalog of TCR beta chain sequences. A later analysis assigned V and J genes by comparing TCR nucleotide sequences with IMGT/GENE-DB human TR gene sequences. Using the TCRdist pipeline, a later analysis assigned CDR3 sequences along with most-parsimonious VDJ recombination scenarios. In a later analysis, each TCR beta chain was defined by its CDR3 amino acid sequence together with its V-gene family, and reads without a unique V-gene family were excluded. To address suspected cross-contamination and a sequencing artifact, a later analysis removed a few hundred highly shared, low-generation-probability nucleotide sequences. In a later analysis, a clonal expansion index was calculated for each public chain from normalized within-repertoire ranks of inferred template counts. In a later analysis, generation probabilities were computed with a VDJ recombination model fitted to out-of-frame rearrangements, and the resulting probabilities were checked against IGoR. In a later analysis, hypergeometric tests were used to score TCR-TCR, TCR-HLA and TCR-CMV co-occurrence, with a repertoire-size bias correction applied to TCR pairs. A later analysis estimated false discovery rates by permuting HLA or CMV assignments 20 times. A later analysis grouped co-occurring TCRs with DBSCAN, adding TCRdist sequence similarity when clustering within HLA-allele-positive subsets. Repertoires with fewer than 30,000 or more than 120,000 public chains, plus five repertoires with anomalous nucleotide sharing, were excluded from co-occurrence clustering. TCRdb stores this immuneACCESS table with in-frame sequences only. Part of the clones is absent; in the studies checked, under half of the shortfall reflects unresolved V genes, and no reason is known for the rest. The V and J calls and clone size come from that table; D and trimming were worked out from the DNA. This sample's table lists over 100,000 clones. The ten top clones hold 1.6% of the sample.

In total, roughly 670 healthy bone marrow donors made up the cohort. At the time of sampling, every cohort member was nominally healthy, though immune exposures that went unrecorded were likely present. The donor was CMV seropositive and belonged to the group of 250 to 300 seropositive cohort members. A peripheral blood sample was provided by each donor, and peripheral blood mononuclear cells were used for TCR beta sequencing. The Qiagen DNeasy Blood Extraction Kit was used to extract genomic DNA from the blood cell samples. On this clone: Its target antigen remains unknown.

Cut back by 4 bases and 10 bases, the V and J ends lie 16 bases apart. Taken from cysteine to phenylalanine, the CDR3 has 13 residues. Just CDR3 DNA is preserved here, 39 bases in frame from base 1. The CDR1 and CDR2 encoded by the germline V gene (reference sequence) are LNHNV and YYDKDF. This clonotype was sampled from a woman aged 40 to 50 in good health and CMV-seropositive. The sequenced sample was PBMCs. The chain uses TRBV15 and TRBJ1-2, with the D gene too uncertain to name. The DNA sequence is TGTGCCACCAGCATACCCCGTGGCATCGACTACACCTTC. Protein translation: CATSIPRGIDYTF.